A single sample is the source of the 23 T cell receptor beta chains below, sequenced in a study of blood T cells in healthy people across ages. Through a sample-barcoded 5' primer and a J-beta primer mix, a second PCR was run for roughly 6 to 12 cycles. Via MiXCR, TCRdb re-called the 5' RACE reads, giving one row per CDR3 protein. Of 660,000 or so distinct CDR3 sequences listed, approximately 59% are singletons. What was sequenced was blood. These receptors all stem from a man between 60 and 75 years old in good health.

The V call is TRBV20-1, the J call TRBJ2-1; 8 positions agree with TRBD2. V shed 0 bases and J 5 bases; nucleotides not matched to a gene: 6. Germline lookup yields CDR1 DFQATT and CDR2 SNEGSKA (reference sequence). The CDR3 sequence is 15 residues long. CDR3 DNA: TGCAGTGCTAGAGACCCGGTAGCGGGGAACAATGAGCAGTTCTTC. Its translation: CSARDPVAGNNEQFF.

The chain is built from TRBV11-1 and TRBJ2-3; 14 bases are a match to TRBD2. Germline values: CDR1 SGHAT, CDR2 FQDESV (reference sequence). V shed 3 bases and J 4 bases; nucleotides not matched to a gene: 18. The CDR3 contains 21 residues. As DNA, the CDR3 is TGTGCCAGCAGCTTCTCACCGGGACTAGCGGGGGCCAAGGGATTGGCAGATACGCAGTATTTT. Encoded protein: CASSFSPGLAGAKGLADTQYF.

The J gene is TRBJ1-4, the V gene TRBV6-2 or TRBV6-3; possibly TRBD1 for D (5 bases). Between the trimmed V and J ends, which lost 4 bases and 5 bases, there was a span of 11 bases. Per the germline V gene, CDR1 is MNHEY and CDR2 is SVGEGT. The CDR3 totals 14 residues. CDR3 loop: CASSSRGGNEKLFF. DNA for the CDR3: TGTGCCAGCAGTTCGAGGGGCGGAAATGAAAAACTGTTTTTT.

This clonotype was picked up many times. V is TRBV12-3 or TRBV12-4 and J is TRBJ2-6; D remains ambiguous. The ends were cut back, 7 bases at V and 2 bases at J, with 6 bases in the middle. CDR3 length equals 13 residues. The CDR3 nucleotides read TGTGCCAGCAAGGAAGCTGGGGCCAACGTCCTGACTTTC. Translation gives CASKEAGANVLTF.

The chain joins TRBV9 to TRBJ2-2; tentatively, D is TRBD2 (5 bases). Germline-derived CDR1 and CDR2 are SGDLS and YYNGEE. Trimming took off 1 base at V and 5 bases at J, with 12 bases between the two ends. CDR3 length equals 15 residues. DNA of the CDR3: TGTGCCAGCAGCGTACTCGCGGGTAATACCGGGGAGCTGTTTTTT. This codes for CASSVLAGNTGELFF.

This clonotype was recorded a few times. The gene calls are TRBV12-3 or TRBV12-4 and TRBJ1-2; D is undetermined. V lost 3 bases and J 1 base, leaving 6 bases between the germline ends. The CDR3 has 13 residues. In DNA, the CDR3 is TGTGCCAGCAGTTTGTCACATAACTATGGCTACACCTTC. This translates into CASSLSHNYGYTF.

The V gene is TRBV9, the J gene TRBJ1-1; D gene uncertain. CDR3 length: 13 amino acids. V lost 2 bases and J lost 3, with 8 bases in between. The germline CDR1 and CDR2 sequences are SGDLS and YYNGEE. The CDR3 sequence: CASSVGRDTEAFF. The CDR3 DNA follows: TGTGCCAGCAGCGTCGGGCGGGACACTGAAGCTTTCTTT.

This clonotype came up a few times. This chain uses TRBV3-1 with TRBJ2-1; TRBD2 is a possible D gene (7 bases). The CDR3 runs 15 residues. V lost 1 base and J 5 bases, leaving 12 bases between the germline ends. Germline assignment: CDR1 LGHDT and CDR2 YNNKEL (reference sequence). The CDR3 region has the DNA TGTGCCAGCAGCCAAGCGGGGGGCACACACAATGAGCAGTTCTTC. Translated, it gives CASSQAGGTHNEQFF.

A few counts support this clonotype. The genes are TRBV20-1 and TRBJ2-7, with 10 bases identical to TRBD2. This CDR3 has 15 residues. The trim removed 5 bases at V and 4 bases at J, leaving 11 bases unmatched. Germline V CDR1 and CDR2: DFQATT, SNEGSKA (reference sequence). CDR3 in DNA: TGCAGTGCTCCCCAGTCTAGCGGGGGACAATACGAGCAGTACTTC. As protein: CSAPQSSGGQYEQYF.

The chain uses TRBV7-9 and TRBJ1-3, with TRBD1 as a possible D gene (5 bases). V was pared by 5 bases and J by 3 bases, with 17 bases between. CDR1 SEHNR and CDR2 FQNEAQ come from the germline V gene (reference sequence). The CDR3 runs to 16 residues. The CDR3 DNA sequence: TGTGCCAGCAGCGGAGGGCGGGGCTCAAATGGAAACACCATATATTTT. Translating gives CASSGGRGSNGNTIYF.

A few counts support this clonotype. The chain uses TRBV6-6 and TRBJ2-3, with unresolved D. Trimming left V 3 bases short and J 0 bases short, with 13 bases between. Looked up from germline, CDR1 is MNHNY and CDR2 is SVGAGI (reference sequence). The CDR3 has 16 residues. CDR3 nucleotides: TGTGCCAGCAGTTATGGTAACAGCTTTAGCACAGATACGCAGTATTTT. Amino acid sequence: CASSYGNSFSTDTQYF.

The V gene is TRBV7-3, the J gene TRBJ2-7; 11 bases fit TRBD1. Per the germline V gene, CDR1 is SGHTA and CDR2 is FQGTGA. The CDR3 runs 16 residues. J gave up 2 bases and V 1 base, and 4 bases lay outside the gene matches. CDR3 in DNA: TGTGCCAGCAGCTTAAGTTCGGACAGGGGGCCCTACGAGCAGTACTTC. This translates into CASSLSSDRGPYEQYF.

V usage is TRBV20-1 and J usage is TRBJ1-5; 9 bases are shared with TRBD1. The CDR3 has 17 residues. The junction had 13 bases not matched to a gene; V was cut back by 3 bases and J by 4 bases. From germline, CDR1 is DFQATT and CDR2 SNEGSKA (reference sequence). This chain's CDR3 is CSARGRDRDFFNQPQHF. The DNA of the CDR3 is TGCAGTGCTAGGGGAAGGGACAGGGATTTTTTTAATCAGCCCCAGCATTTT.

The chain combines TRBV7-9 with TRBJ1-2; 11 nucleotides line up with TRBD1. The V gene's germline CDR1 is SEHNR and CDR2 FQNEAQ (reference sequence). V shed 2 bases, J shed 4 bases, and the junction held 6 bases outside the gene matches. This CDR3 contains 16 residues. CDR3 sequence (DNA): TGTGCCAGCAGCTTAAGGACAGGGGGCTCCCGCTATGGCTACACCTTC. Translation: CASSLRTGGSRYGYTF.

V usage is TRBV3-1 and J usage is TRBJ2-1, with D hard to call. With 0 bases removed from V and 9 bases from J, the gap between germline ends came to 15 bases. The length of the CDR3 is 15 residues. Germline V gives CDR1 LGHDT, CDR2 YNNKEL (reference sequence). The chain's CDR3 is CASSQDGIRRGEQFF. The CDR3 DNA sequence: TGTGCCAGCAGCCAAGATGGGATTCGGAGAGGTGAGCAGTTCTTC.

In its sample, this clonotype was seen a few times. The genes are TRBV12-3 or TRBV12-4 and TRBJ1-2; maybe TRBD1 (5 bases). V dropped 3 bases and J dropped 7 bases, with 21 bases sitting between them. This CDR3 has 16 amino acids. The CDR3 coding sequence is TGTGCCAGCAGTTTCGGGCAGGGCCTCCTCCGGACTGGCTACACCTTC. Translated, it gives CASSFGQGLLRTGYTF.

This clonotype was recorded a few times. The chain is built from TRBV2 and TRBJ1-6, with D uncertain. Germline V lookup: CDR1 SNHLY, CDR2 FYNNEI. V shed 2 bases and J shed 10 bases, with 12 bases lying between them. The CDR3 totals 14 residues. DNA of the CDR3: TGTGCCAGCAGTGAACTGGGTCAAGGATCACCCCTCCACTTT. It encodes CASSELGQGSPLHF.

The chain has TRBV20-1 and TRBJ2-5, with D perhaps TRBD1 or TRBD2 (5 bases each). Between the trimmed V and J ends, which lost 3 bases and 4 bases, there was a span of 15 bases. This CDR3 spans 14 amino acids. Germline-derived CDR1 and CDR2 are DFQATT and SNEGSKA (reference sequence). The CDR3 DNA reads as TGCAGTGCTAGGGTAGGGACGAGGGGAGAGACCCAGTACTTC. Amino acid sequence: CSARVGTRGETQYF.

Notes on this clonotype: A read error is possible here, since a much larger clone lies one base away. The chain links TRBV27 to TRBJ1-2, with no clear D. Trimming shortened V by 5 bases and J by 4 bases, and 14 bases separated the two germline ends. CDR3 length: 14 amino acids. Germline lookup yields CDR1 MNHEY and CDR2 SMNVEV (reference sequence). DNA of the CDR3: TGTGCCAGCAGTGTAAGGCGGGAGTTCTATGGCTACACCTTC. Translated, it gives CASSVRREFYGYTF.

CDR3 residues: CASRYGGTSTDTQYF. The CDR3 DNA sequence: TGTGCCAGCAGATACGGGGGGACTAGCACAGATACGCAGTATTTT. The J gene is TRBJ2-3, the V gene TRBV7-9, with TRBD2 matching over 7 bases. This CDR3 spans 15 amino acids. Germline-derived CDR1 and CDR2 are SEHNR and FQNEAQ (reference sequence). Losses at the gene ends were 6 bases for V and 0 bases for J; bases not matched to a gene: 6.

The V and J genes are TRBV9 and TRBJ2-5, with D unclear. In germline, CDR1 is SGDLS, CDR2 YYNGEE. There are 14 residues in the CDR3. The ends were cut back, 3 bases at V and 1 base at J, with 10 bases in the middle. CDR3 nucleotides: TGTGCCAGCAGCGCCCAGACTGGCCAAGAGACCCAGTACTTC. As protein: CASSAQTGQETQYF.

In its sample, this clonotype was seen a few times. This chain links TRBV5-5 with TRBJ2-7, with D unclear. V dropped 4 bases and J dropped 7 bases, with 9 bases sitting between them. Germline V CDR1 and CDR2: SGHKS, YYEKEE (reference sequence). The CDR3 length is 11 residues. CDR3 nucleotides: TGTGCCAGCAGCCCCCATGAGGAGCAGTACTTC. The encoded protein is CASSPHEEQYF.

This clonotype occurred a few times. The gene calls are TRBV5-1 and TRBJ2-1; D is ambiguous. The germline V gene encodes CDR1 SGHRS and CDR2 YFSETQ. Trimming took off 0 bases at V and 6 bases at J, with 7 bases between the two ends. This CDR3 is 13 amino acids long. CDR3 nucleotides: TGCGCCAGCAGCTTGGGGCAAATCAATGAGCAGTTCTTC. As protein: CASSLGQINEQFF.